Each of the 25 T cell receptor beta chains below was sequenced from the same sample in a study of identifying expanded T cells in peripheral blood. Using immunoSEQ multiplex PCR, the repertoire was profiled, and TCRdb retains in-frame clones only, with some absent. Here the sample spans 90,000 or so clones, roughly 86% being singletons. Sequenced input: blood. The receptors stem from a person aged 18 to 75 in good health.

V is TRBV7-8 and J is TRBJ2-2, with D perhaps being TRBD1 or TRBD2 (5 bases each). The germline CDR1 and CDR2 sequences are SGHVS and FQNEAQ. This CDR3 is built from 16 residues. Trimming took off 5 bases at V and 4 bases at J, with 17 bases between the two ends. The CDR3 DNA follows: TGTGCCAGCAGCCATAGCGATGCAGGGTTCACCGGGGAGCTGTTTTTT. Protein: CASSHSDAGFTGELFF.

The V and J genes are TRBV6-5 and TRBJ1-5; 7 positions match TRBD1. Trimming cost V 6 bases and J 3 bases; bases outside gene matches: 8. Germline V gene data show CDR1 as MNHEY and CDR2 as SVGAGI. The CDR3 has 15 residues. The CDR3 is CASRLYRGDNQPQHF. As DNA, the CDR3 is TGTGCCAGCAGACTTTACAGGGGAGACAATCAGCCCCAGCATTTT.

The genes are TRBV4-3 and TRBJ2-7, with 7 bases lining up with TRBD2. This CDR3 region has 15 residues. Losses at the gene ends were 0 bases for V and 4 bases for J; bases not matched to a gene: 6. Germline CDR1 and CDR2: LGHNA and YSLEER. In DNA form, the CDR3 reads TGCGCCAGCAGCCAAGAGGGGAGCGGGATTTACGAGCAGTACTTC. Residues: CASSQEGSGIYEQYF.

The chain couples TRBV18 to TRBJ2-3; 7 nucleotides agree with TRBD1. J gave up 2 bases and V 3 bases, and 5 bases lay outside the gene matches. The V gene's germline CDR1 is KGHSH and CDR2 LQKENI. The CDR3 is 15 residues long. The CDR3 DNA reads TGTGCCAGCTCACCCCCGGGACAGCTCACAGATACGCAGTATTTT. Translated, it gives CASSPPGQLTDTQYF.

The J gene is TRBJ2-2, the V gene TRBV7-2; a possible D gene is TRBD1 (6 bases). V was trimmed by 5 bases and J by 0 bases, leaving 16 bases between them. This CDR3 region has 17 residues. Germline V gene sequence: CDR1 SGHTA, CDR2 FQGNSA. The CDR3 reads CASSQRAGTTNTGELFF. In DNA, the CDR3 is TGTGCCAGCAGCCAAAGGGCCGGGACAACGAACACCGGGGAGCTGTTTTTT.

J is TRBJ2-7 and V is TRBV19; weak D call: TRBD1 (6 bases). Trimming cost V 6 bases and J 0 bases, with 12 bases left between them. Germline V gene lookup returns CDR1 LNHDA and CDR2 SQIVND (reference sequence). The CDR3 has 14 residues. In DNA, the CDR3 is TGTGCCAGTAGCCTTACAGGGAGCTCCTACGAGCAGTACTTC. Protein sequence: CASSLTGSSYEQYF.

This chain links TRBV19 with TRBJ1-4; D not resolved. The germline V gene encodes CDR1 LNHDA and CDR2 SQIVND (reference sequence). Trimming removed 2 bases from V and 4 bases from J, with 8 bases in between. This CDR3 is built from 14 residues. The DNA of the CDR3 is TGTGCCAGTAGTATACGTGATTTTAATGAAAAACTGTTTTTT. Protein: CASSIRDFNEKLFF.

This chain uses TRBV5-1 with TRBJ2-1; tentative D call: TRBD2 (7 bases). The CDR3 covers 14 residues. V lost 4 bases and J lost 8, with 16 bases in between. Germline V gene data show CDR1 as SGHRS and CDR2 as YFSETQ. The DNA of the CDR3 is TGCGCCAGCAGCCCGCCGGGCGGGGGCGATGAGCAGTTCTTC. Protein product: CASSPPGGGDEQFF.

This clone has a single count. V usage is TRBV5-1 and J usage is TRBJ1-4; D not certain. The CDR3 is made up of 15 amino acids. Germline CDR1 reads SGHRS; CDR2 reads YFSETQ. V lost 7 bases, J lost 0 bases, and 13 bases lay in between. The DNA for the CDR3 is TGCGCCAGCCGGAAAGGGAGATCAACTAATGAAAAACTGTTTTTT. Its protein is CASRKGRSTNEKLFF. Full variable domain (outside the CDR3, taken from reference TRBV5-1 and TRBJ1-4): KAGVTQTPRYLIKTRGQQVTLSCSPISGHRSVSWYQQTPGQGLQFLFEYFSETQRNKGNFPGRFSGRQFSNSRSEMNVSTLELGDSALYLCASRKGRSTNEKLFFGSGTQLSVL.

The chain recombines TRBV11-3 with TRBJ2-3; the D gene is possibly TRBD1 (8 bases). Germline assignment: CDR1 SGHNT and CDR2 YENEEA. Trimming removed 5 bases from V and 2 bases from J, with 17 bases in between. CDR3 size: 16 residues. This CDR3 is CASSQGAGANTDTQYF. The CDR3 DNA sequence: TGTGCCAGCAGCCAGGGGGCGGGGGCCAACACAGATACGCAGTATTTT.

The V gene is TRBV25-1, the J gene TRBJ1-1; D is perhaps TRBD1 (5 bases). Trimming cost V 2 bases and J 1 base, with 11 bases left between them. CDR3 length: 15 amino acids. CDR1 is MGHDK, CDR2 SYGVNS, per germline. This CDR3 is CASSELGGGNTEAFF. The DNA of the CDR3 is TGTGCCAGCAGTGAACTTGGGGGAGGGAACACTGAAGCTTTCTTT.

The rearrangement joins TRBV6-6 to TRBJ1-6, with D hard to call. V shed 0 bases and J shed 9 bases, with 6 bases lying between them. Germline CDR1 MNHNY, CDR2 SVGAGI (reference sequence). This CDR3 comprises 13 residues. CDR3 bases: TGTGCCAGCAGTTACTCGAAGACTTCACCCCTCCACTTT. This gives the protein CASSYSKTSPLHF.

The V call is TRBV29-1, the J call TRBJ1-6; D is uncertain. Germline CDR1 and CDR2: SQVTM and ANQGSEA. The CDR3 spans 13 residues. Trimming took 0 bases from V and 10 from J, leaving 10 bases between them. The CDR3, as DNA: TGCAGCGTTGAAGAGGGAAGAGGCTCACCCCTCCACTTT. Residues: CSVEEGRGSPLHF.

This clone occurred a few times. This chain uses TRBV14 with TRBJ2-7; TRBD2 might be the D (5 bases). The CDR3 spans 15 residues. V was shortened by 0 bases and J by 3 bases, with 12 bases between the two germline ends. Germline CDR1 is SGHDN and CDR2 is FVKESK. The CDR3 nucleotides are TGTGCCAGCAGCCAAGATGGCGGGTTCCTCTACGAGCAGTACTTC. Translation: CASSQDGGFLYEQYF.

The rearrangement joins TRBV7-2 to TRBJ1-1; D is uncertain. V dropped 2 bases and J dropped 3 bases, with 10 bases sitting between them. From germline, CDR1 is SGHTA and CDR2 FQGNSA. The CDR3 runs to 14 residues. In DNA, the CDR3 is TGTGCCAGCAGCTTATCGTACCGCTACACTGAAGCTTTCTTT. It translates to CASSLSYRYTEAFF.

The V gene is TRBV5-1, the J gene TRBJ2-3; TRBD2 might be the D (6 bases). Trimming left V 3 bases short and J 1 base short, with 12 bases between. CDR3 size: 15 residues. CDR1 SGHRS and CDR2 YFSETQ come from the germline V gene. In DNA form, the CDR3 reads TGCGCCAGCAGCTCCTCCTCGGGGGGCACAGATACGCAGTATTTT. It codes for CASSSSSGGTDTQYF.

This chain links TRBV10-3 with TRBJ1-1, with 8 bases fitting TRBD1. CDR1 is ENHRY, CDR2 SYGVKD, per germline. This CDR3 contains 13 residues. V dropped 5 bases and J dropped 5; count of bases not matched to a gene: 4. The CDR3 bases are TGTGCCATCAGTAGCAGGGGGCGGACTGAAGCTTTCTTT. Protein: CAISSRGRTEAFF.

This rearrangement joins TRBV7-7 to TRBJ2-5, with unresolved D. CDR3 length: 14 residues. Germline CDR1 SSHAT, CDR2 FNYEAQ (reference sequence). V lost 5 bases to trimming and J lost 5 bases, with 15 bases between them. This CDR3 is CASSPFSAGETQYF. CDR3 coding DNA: TGTGCCAGCAGCCCTTTTTCCGCTGGGGAGACCCAGTACTTC.

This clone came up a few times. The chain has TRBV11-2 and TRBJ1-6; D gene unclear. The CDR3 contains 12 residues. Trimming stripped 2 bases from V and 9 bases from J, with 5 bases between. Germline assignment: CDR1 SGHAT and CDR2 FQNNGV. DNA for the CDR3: TGTGCCAGCAGCTTATCCACTTCACCCCTCCACTTT. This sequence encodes CASSLSTSPLHF.

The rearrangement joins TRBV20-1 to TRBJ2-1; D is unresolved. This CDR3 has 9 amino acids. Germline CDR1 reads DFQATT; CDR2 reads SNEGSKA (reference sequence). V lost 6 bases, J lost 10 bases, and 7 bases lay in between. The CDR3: CSAPGEQFF. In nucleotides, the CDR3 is TGCAGTGCGCCTGGGGAGCAGTTCTTC.

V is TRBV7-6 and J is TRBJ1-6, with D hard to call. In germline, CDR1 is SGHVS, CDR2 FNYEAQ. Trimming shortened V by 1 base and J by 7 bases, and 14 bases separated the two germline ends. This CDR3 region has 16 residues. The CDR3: CASSLVQSNPNSPLHF. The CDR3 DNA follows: TGTGCCAGCAGCTTAGTTCAGTCGAACCCCAATTCACCCCTCCACTTT.

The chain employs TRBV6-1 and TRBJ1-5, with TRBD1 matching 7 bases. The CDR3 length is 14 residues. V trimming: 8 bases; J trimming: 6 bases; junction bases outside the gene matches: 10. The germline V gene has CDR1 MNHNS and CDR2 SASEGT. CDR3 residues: CASLLGTAGQPQHF. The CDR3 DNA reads TGTGCCAGCTTGCTCGGGACAGCCGGTCAGCCCCAGCATTTT.

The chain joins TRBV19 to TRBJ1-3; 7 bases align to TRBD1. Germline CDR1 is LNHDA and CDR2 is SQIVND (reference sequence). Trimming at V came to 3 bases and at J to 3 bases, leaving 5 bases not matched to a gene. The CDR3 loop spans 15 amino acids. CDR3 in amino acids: CASSILPGGGNTIYF. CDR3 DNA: TGTGCCAGTAGTATCCTGCCAGGGGGTGGAAACACCATATATTTT.

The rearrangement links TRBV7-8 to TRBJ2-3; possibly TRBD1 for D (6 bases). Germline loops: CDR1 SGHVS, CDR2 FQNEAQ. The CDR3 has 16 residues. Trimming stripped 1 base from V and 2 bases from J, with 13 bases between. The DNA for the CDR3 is TGTGCCAGCAGCTTAGGGCTTCAGGGGATCACAGATACGCAGTATTTT. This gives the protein CASSLGLQGITDTQYF.

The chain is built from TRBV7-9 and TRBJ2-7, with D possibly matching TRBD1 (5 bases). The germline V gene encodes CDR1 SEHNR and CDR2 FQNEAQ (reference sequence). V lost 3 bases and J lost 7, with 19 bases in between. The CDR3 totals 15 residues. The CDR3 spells CASSLFGQGLGEQYF. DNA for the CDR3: TGTGCCAGCAGCTTGTTCGGTCAGGGCTTGGGGGAGCAGTACTTC.